This section outlines one T cell receptor (beta chain) sequence together with its context. Its antigen is unknown. The sample belongs to a study of Ad26.COV2.S vaccination and SARS-CoV-2 variants. For the study at large: Each vaccinee took Ad26.COV2.S intramuscularly, once or twice 56 days apart.

Treatment reported: around 19 received Ad26.COV2.S at low or high dose, single or two shots; 5 received placebo; per-sample allocation not given. The investigators took samples on day 63 after the first vaccine or placebo injection. Study observations and caveats: Once vaccination had occurred, spike-specific CD8+ and CD4+ T cell responses reportedly showed substantial breadth. Across vaccine and placebo recipients, the breadth of non-spike TCRs was similar. The TCR breadth and depth analyses may have produced an underestimate of total T cell responses.

The CDR3 covers 14 residues. V lost 4 bases to trimming and J lost 7 bases; unmatched junction nucleotides: 4. Germline assignment: CDR1 WSHSY and CDR2 SAAADI. Assay used: immunoSEQ multiplex PCR; TCRdb lists only in-frame clones, some missing. The top ten clones hold around 13% of a sample with about 480,000 clones, around nine tenths of them seen once. V and J are TRBV10-2 and TRBJ1-6, with TRBD1 matching over 7 bases. The sequence was obtained from a person between 18 and 65 years old who received the Ad26.COV2.S COVID-19 vaccine or a placebo. The sequences come from peripheral blood, collected in a trial of Ad26.COV2.S vaccine versus placebo. DNA of the CDR3: TGCGCCAGCAGTGCTTGGACAGGAAATTCACCCCTCCACTTT. It codes for CASSAWTGNSPLHF.